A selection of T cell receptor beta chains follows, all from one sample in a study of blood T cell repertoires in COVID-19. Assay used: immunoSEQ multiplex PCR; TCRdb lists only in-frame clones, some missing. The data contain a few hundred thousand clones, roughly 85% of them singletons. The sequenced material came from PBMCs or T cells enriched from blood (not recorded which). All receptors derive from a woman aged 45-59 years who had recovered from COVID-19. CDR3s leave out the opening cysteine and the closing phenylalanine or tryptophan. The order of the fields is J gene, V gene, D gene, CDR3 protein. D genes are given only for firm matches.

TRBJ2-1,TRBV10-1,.,ASSESDRMNEQF
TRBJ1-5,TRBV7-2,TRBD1,ASSLAGGDYQPQH
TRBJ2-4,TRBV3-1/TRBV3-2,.,ASSQALAKNIQY
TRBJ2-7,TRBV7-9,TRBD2,ASSPGGRRLHLEQY
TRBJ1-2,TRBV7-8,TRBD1,ASSLGTVGYGYT
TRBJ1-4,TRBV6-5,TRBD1,ASRRTGLNEKLF
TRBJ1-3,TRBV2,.,ASRARTSDTIY
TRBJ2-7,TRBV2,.,ASSVLAGPTYEQY
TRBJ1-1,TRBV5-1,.,ASSGQMNTEAF
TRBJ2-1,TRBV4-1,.,ASSQVPAGFNEQF
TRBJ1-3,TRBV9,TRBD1,ASSVQGAGNTIY
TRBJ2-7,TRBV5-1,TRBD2,ASSGGLLHGVDEQY
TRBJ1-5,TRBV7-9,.,ASSSTDLANQPQH
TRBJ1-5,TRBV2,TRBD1,ASSEDRGFRSQH
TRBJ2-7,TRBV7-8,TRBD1,ASGMGTVSSYEQY
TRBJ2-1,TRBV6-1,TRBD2,ASSDLAGGPNEQF
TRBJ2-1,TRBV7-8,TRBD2,ASSLALAGGSFFNEQF
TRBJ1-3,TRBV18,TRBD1,ASSPRDSFSGNTIY
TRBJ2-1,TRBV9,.,ASSVRWTDAYNEQF
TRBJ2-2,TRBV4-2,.,ASSQSSGLRVNTGELF
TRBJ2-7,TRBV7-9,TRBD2,ASSSGASGGSAYEQY
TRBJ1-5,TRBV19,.,ASSIVWGDQPQH
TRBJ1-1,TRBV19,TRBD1,ASSSRDRAPNTEAF
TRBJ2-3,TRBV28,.,ASTKTDFTDTQY
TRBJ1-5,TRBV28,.,ASSLLPGFGQPQH
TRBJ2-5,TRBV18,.,ASSPRIAQETQY
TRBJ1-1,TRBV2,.,ASSLGAGLTAF
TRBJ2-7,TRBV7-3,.,ASSGGPDLKQY
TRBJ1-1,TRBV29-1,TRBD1,SVSRGQRTEAF
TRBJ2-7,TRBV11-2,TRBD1,ASSLNPGQGSYEQY
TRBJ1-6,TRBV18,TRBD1,ASSRARDRPNSPLH
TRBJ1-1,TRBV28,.,ASSSFRIRGTANTEAF
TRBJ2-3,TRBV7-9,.,ASSLISTDTQY
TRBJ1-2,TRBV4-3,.,ASSQVRRTIGYT
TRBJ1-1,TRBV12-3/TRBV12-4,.,ASSTTTNTEAF
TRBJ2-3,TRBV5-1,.,ASSLDVFRTDTQY
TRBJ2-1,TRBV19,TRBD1,ASSRDRAGNEQF
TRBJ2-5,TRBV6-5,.,ATGLWAEETQY
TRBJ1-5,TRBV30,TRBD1,AWSLQGSQPQH
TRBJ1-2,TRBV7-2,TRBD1,ASSSNLQGAHGYT
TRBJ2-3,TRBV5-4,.,ASSPPPLTDTQY
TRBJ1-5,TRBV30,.,AWTAGGNQPQH
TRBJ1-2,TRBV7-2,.,ASSPRGPKGYT
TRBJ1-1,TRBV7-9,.,ASTLVPSNTEAF
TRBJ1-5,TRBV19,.,ASSISGGPNQPQH
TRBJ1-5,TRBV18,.,ASSRGGRNQPQH
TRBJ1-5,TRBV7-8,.,ASSEGGGRNNQPQH
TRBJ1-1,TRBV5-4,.,ASSSSTEAF